This TCR beta chain comes out of a study of shared clonotypes between healthy human individuals. The CDR3 is 16 residues long. With V trimmed by 7 bases and J by 0 bases, 9 bases remained unmatched. Looked up from germline, CDR1 is WSHSY and CDR2 is SAAADI. Clones were sequenced by immunoSEQ multiplex PCR, and TCRdb holds only the in-frame ones, with some missing. The table has 950,000 to 1,300,000 clones, about 76% seen once. About this clone itself: Its antigen is still unknown.

Study-level results: The four-donor shared clonotypes exceeded non-shared clonotypes in generation probability, with non-shared ones scoring lower. Naive CD4 clonotypes were shared across a handful of donors at 4.5% to 6.5%.

The chain joins TRBV10-2 to TRBJ2-3; TRBD2 matches 8 bases. Sequencing was carried out using memory CD4+ T cells sorted from blood. The subset was: CD45RA-negative fraction. The TCR originated in a young man in good health. CDR3 amino acids: CASKVRSGGSTDTQYF. CDR3 nucleotide sequence: TGCGCCAGCAAAGTCCGGAGCGGGGGCAGCACAGATACGCAGTATTTT.